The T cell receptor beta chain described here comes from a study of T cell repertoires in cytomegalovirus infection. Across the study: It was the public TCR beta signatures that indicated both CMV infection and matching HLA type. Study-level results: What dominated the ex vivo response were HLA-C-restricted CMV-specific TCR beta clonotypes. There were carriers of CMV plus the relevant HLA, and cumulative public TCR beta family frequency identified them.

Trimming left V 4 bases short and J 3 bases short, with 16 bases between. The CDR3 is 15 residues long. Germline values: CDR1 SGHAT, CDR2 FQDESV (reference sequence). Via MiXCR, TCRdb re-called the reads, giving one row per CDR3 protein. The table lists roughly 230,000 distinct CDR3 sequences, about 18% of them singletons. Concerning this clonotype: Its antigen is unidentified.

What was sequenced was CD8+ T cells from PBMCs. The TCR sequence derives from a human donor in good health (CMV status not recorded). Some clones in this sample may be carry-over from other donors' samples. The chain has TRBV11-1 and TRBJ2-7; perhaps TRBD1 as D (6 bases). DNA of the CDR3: TGTGCCAGCAGCTACCGGGACACCTTGTTCTACGAGCAGTACTTC. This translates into CASSYRDTLFYEQYF.